This is a list of T cell receptor beta chains from one sample in a study of T cell responses to AZD1222 COVID-19 vaccine. Assay: immunoSEQ multiplex PCR; the TCRdb copy retains only in-frame clones and omits some. The sample yields approximately 70,000 clones, about four fifths seen once. The sequencing used peripheral blood, collected on day 0 of AZD1222 vaccination. The receptors here all came from an adult in good health. The CDR3 runs from the conserved cysteine through the conserved F or W. D genes are given only for firm matches. Clone size is given for some rows only: seen once, a few or many times, or a class if the clone is expanded.

TRBD1,.,TRBJ2-2,TRBV24-1,TGTGCCACCATGGGACAGGGTCATAACGGGGAGCTGTTTTTT,CATMGQGHNGELFF
TRBD1,once,TRBJ1-5,TRBV6-5,TGTGCCAGCAGATTGGGACAGAGAAATCAGCCCCAGCATTTT,CASRLGQRNQPQHF
.,.,TRBJ2-6,TRBV19,TGTGCCAGTACCGAGGCGGCCTCTGGGGCCAACGTCCTGACTTTC,CASTEAASGANVLTF
.,.,TRBJ1-5,TRBV4-1,TGCGCCAGCAGCCAAGACCGGGACCAGCATCAGCCCCAGCATTTT,CASSQDRDQHQPQHF
.,once,TRBJ2-2,TRBV19,TGTGCCAGTAGTATAAAGGAGGGGGGATTCAACACCGGGGAGCTGTTTTTT,CASSIKEGGFNTGELFF
TRBD1,.,TRBJ1-6,TRBV5-4,TGTGCCAGCAGTTTTGGGAGGGGGCCCTATAATTCACCCCTCCACTTT,CASSFGRGPYNSPLHF
.,once,TRBJ2-3,TRBV5-6,TGTGCCAGCAGCCGCTCACAGGGATTAGATACGCAGTATTTT,CASSRSQGLDTQYF
.,.,TRBJ1-1,TRBV30,TGTGCCTGGACTTTAGGGCTGAACACTGAAGCTTTCTTT,CAWTLGLNTEAFF
.,medium-sized,TRBJ1-5,TRBV2,TGTGCCAGCGGGTTGGTAAGCACTAATCAGCCCCAGCATTTT,CASGLVSTNQPQHF
.,few,TRBJ1-1,TRBV11-2,TGTGCCAGCAGCTTAGACTTGGGGTCTGAAGCTTTCTTT,CASSLDLGSEAFF
TRBD1,few,TRBJ1-1,TRBV4-3,TGCGCCAGCAGCCAAGGGAGGGGACAGGCCCACCAAGCTTTCTTT,CASSQGRGQAHQAFF
.,.,TRBJ2-3,TRBV12-5,TGTGCTAGTGGTTTGGTACGGAGGGGGCGCACAGATACGCAGTATTTT,CASGLVRRGRTDTQYF
TRBD2,.,TRBJ2-1,TRBV5-1,TGCGCCAGCAGCTCACTAGCGGGAAGGGCAAATGAGCAGTTCTTC,CASSSLAGRANEQFF
TRBD2,.,TRBJ2-3,TRBV11-2,TGTGCCAGCAGCTTAGGGACGGGGGGGGCAGATACGCAGTATTTT,CASSLGTGGADTQYF
.,.,TRBJ1-4,TRBV28,TGTGCCAGCAGTCCCGAGGGGTTTGAAGCGAAACTGTTTTTT,CASSPEGFEAKLFF
.,.,TRBJ1-5,TRBV18,TGTGCCAGCTCACCCGACAGATATAGCAATCAGCCCCAGCATTTT,CASSPDRYSNQPQHF
TRBD1,.,TRBJ1-4,TRBV7-8,TGTGCCAGCAGCTTGGCGGACAGGGTGGAAAAACTGTTTTTT,CASSLADRVEKLFF
.,.,TRBJ2-3,TRBV27,TGTGCCAGCAGTCGCTCTGGTTGGGGTACGCAGTATTTT,CASSRSGWGTQYF
.,.,TRBJ2-5,TRBV7-3,TGTGCCAGCAGCCTGCTGGGCTGGGAGACCCAGTACTTC,CASSLLGWETQYF
TRBD1,.,TRBJ1-2,TRBV6-2/TRBV6-3,TGTGCCAGCAGCCCGGACAGGGTTGGTGGCTACACCTTC,CASSPDRVGGYTF
.,.,TRBJ1-3,TRBV7-9,TGTGCCAGCAGCCCCCGCCTGGACGGAGGGAACACCATATATTTT,CASSPRLDGGNTIYF
TRBD1,.,TRBJ1-2,TRBV9,TGTGCCAGCAGCCCAGGGGGGGAAGTATATGGCTACACCTTC,CASSPGGEVYGYTF
.,.,TRBJ1-1,TRBV25-1,TGTGCCAGCAGTGACAGTAACACTGAAGCTTTCTTT,CASSDSNTEAFF
TRBD1,.,TRBJ1-1,TRBV4-2,TGTGCCAGCAGCCACTCAGGGGGCGCAGACACTGAAGCTTTCTTT,CASSHSGGADTEAFF